This T cell receptor beta chain was recorded in a study of blood T cells in healthy people across ages. This clonotype was counted a few times. The CDR3 loop spans 13 amino acids. Trimming removed 5 bases at V and 3 bases at J, with 11 bases between. The germline V gene has CDR1 MNHEY and CDR2 SVGAGI. Through a sample-barcoded 5' primer and a J-beta primer mix, a second PCR was run for about 6 to 11 cycles. TCRdb analysed the 5' RACE reads with MiXCR anew, one entry per CDR3 protein. The sample consists of 1.5 million to 2 million distinct CDR3 sequences, around 48% of them appearing once. The chain links TRBV6-5 to TRBJ2-7; TRBD2 might be the D (5 bases). Source material: blood. The sequence was collected from a woman between 40 and 55 years old in good health. The CDR3 DNA reads as TGTGCCAGCAGTCGGACTTCCCGCTACGAGCAGTACTTC. As protein: CASSRTSRYEQYF.